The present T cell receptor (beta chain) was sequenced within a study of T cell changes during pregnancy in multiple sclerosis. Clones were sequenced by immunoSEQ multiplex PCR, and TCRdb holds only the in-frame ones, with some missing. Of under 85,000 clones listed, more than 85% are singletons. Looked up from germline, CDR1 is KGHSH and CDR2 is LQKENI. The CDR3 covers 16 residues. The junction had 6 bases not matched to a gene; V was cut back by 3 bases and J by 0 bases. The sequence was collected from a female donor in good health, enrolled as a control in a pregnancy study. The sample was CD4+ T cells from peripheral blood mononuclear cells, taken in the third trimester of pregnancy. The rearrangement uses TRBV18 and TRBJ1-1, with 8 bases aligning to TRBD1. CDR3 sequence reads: CASSPMQGAMNTEAFF. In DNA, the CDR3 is TGTGCCAGCTCACCGATGCAGGGGGCAATGAACACTGAAGCTTTCTTT.